Following are 15 T cell receptor beta chains from one sample sequenced in a study of blood T cell repertoires in COVID-19. Profiling relied on immunoSEQ multiplex PCR, and the TCRdb table lists in-frame clones only, not all of them. Among some 320,000 clones listed, around 87% were seen once. The sample comprised peripheral blood. Source of these receptors: a woman between 45 and 65 years old who had recovered from COVID-19.

The chain combines TRBV28 with TRBJ2-5, with a possible D match to TRBD1 (6 bases). Between the trimmed V and J ends, which lost 6 bases and 1 base, there was a span of 18 bases. The germline V gene has CDR1 MDHEN and CDR2 SYDVKM. There are 16 residues in the CDR3. This chain's CDR3 is CASRSRGRGFQETQYF. As DNA, the CDR3 is TGTGCCAGCAGGTCCCGGGGCAGGGGCTTCCAAGAGACCCAGTACTTC.

This clone appeared a few times. For the CDR3, the DNA is TGTGCCATCAGTGGGGGTGGGGCCCAGTACTTC. Protein: CAISGGGAQYF. This chain connects TRBV10-3 to TRBJ2-7; a possible D gene is TRBD1 (5 bases). This CDR3 has 11 amino acids. V gave up 4 bases and J gave up 10 bases, with 11 bases separating them. Looked up from germline, CDR1 is ENHRY and CDR2 is SYGVKD.

CDR3 nucleotides: TGTGCCAGCAGTTTATCCTACAGGACGAACTATGGCTACACCTTC. It codes for CASSLSYRTNYGYTF. The chain uses TRBV27 and TRBJ1-2; tentatively, D is TRBD1 (5 bases). CDR3 length equals 15 residues. The germline V gene has CDR1 MNHEY and CDR2 SMNVEV (reference sequence). Trimming left V 0 bases short and J 2 bases short, with 10 bases between.

Comment on this clone: At one end the junction does not follow the germline gene, possibly because of a read error. The gene calls are TRBV7-7 and TRBJ2-7, with D tentatively TRBD2 (5 bases). Germline CDR1 SSHAT, CDR2 FNYEAQ (reference sequence). This CDR3 has 13 amino acids. As DNA, the CDR3 is TGTGCTAGCAGCTTAGAGAGGGCGAGCGAGCAGTACTTC. Translated, it gives CASSLERASEQYF. The full variable domain, rest sourced from reference TRBV7-7 and TRBJ2-7, is GAGVSQSPRYKVTKRGQDVTLRCDPISSHATLYWYQQALGQGPEFLTYFNYEAQPDKSGLPSDRFSAERPEGSISTLTIQRTEQRDSAMYRCASSLERASEQYFGPGTRLTVT.

The rearrangement links TRBV7-9 to TRBJ1-2; the D is unclear. CDR3 size: 17 residues. The germline V and J ends were trimmed by 6 bases and 2 bases, with 22 bases remaining between them. The germline CDR1 and CDR2 sequences are SEHNR and FQNEAQ (reference sequence). CDR3 sequence (DNA): TGTGCCAGCAGTTCACTATTAGGACCGACTACAAACTATGGCTACACCTTC. It yields the protein CASSSLLGPTTNYGYTF.

The chain couples TRBV4-3 to TRBJ2-5, with unresolved D. This CDR3 is 13 amino acids long. V lost 1 base to trimming and J lost 1 base, with 4 bases between them. CDR1 and CDR2 (germline): LGHNA, YSLEER. The DNA of the CDR3 is TGCGCCAGCAGCCAAGGACTCCAAGAGACCCAGTACTTC. This gives the protein CASSQGLQETQYF.

The chain links TRBV19 to TRBJ2-5; TRBD2 agrees at 8 bases. CDR1 is LNHDA and CDR2 is SQIVND in the germline V gene (reference sequence). This CDR3 has 15 residues. The J segment lost 2 bases and the V segment lost 5 bases, leaving 7 bases of the junction unmatched. The CDR3 sequence is CASSLRTSTQETQYF. CDR3 DNA sequence: TGTGCCAGTAGTCTAAGGACTAGCACACAAGAGACCCAGTACTTC.

The rearrangement joins TRBV5-1 to TRBJ2-7; D is possibly TRBD2 (5 bases). Germline V gene sequence: CDR1 SGHRS, CDR2 YFSETQ. The CDR3 totals 14 residues. The V gene lost 0 bases and the J gene lost 2 bases, with 9 bases spanning the gap. The CDR3 sequence is CASSLVPGTYEQYF. In DNA, the CDR3 is TGCGCCAGCAGCTTGGTACCGGGGACCTACGAGCAGTACTTC. The entire variable domain, with the rest obtained from reference TRBV5-1 and TRBJ2-7, is as follows: KAGVTQTPRYLIKTRGQQVTLSCSPISGHRSVSWYQQTPGQGLQFLFEYFSETQRNKGNFPGRFSGRQFSNSRSEMNVSTLELGDSALYLCASSLVPGTYEQYFGPGTRLTVT.

The chain employs TRBV2 and TRBJ2-3, with 7 bases matching TRBD2. J gave up 4 bases and V 8 bases, and 6 bases lay outside the gene matches. The germline gives CDR1 SNHLY, CDR2 FYNNEI. The CDR3 spans 13 residues. The CDR3 sequence is CASVTSAADTQYF. As DNA, the CDR3 is TGTGCCAGCGTTACTAGCGCAGCAGATACGCAGTATTTT.

The CDR3 DNA reads TGCGCCAGCAGCTCGCAGGGACAGGGAGGAGGCTACACCTTC. Translation: CASSSQGQGGGYTF. This sequence joins TRBV5-1 and TRBJ1-2; 9 bases are shared with TRBD1. Germline CDR1 is SGHRS and CDR2 is YFSETQ. The length of the CDR3 is 14 residues. J was trimmed by 8 bases and V by 3 bases; bases with no gene match: 8.

The chain links TRBV6-5 to TRBJ2-2; D is perhaps TRBD1 (6 bases). V lost 6 bases, J lost 0 bases, and 11 bases lay in between. The germline CDR1 and CDR2 sequences are MNHEY and SVGAGI. CDR3 length equals 15 residues. The CDR3 sequence: CASRLGQTNTGELFF. For the CDR3, the DNA is TGTGCCAGCAGATTGGGACAAACGAACACCGGGGAGCTGTTTTTT.

The CDR3: CASSLDAYTEAFF. In DNA form, the CDR3 reads TGTGCCAGCAGTTTAGATGCGTACACTGAAGCTTTCTTT. The chain employs TRBV28 and TRBJ1-1, with D unclear. In germline, CDR1 is MDHEN, CDR2 SYDVKM. The CDR3 is made up of 13 amino acids. Trimming shortened V by 2 bases and J by 3 bases, and 7 bases separated the two germline ends. The full variable domain, completed using reference TRBV28 and TRBJ1-1, is DVKVTQSSRYLVKRTGEKVFLECVQDMDHENMFWYRQDPGLGLRLIYFSYDVKMKEKGDIPEGYSVSREKKERFSLILESASTNQTSMYLCASSLDAYTEAFFGQGTRLTVV.

The chain employs TRBV7-9 and TRBJ1-2, with 7 bases identical to TRBD1. V lost 5 bases, J lost 7 bases, and 13 bases stayed unmatched. Germline loops: CDR1 SEHNR, CDR2 FQNEAQ (reference sequence). This CDR3 contains 15 residues. The CDR3 region has the DNA TGTGCCAGCAGCCCCTACTTACAGGGGTTGGGTGGCTACACCTTC. Its translation is CASSPYLQGLGGYTF.

V is TRBV7-8 and J is TRBJ1-2; D is perhaps TRBD1 (5 bases). The V gene lost 5 bases and the J gene lost 6 bases, with 28 bases spanning the gap. Per the germline V gene, CDR1 is SGHVS and CDR2 is FQNEAQ. The CDR3 contains 18 residues. CDR3: CASSSIAYIRTTEHGYTF. The CDR3 nucleotides read TGTGCCAGCAGCAGCATAGCCTATATCCGGACAACTGAGCATGGCTACACCTTC.

V gene TRBV30 combines with J gene TRBJ2-7; 10 bases match TRBD1. V was pared by 2 bases and J by 6 bases, with 4 bases of the junction left unmatched. CDR1 is GTSNPN, CDR2 SVGIG, per germline (reference sequence). This CDR3 has 13 amino acids. The CDR3 DNA reads TGTGCCTGGAGTCGGGACAGGGGCTCCGAGCAGTACTTC. Translated: CAWSRDRGSEQYF.